These 13 T cell receptor beta chains share one sample of origin, sequenced in a study of siplizumab effects on memory and regulatory T cells. Only in-frame clones appear in the TCRdb table, and some are missing; sequencing was by immunoSEQ multiplex PCR. Altogether about 87,000 clones are present, 80% to 90% being singletons, with the ten largest covering around 14%. Specimen: CD4+ T cells sorted from blood. The receptor source for this set is a human donor in good health.

The chain carries TRBV29-1 and TRBJ1-2; D may be TRBD1 (5 bases). This CDR3 spans 13 amino acids. Germline V gene sequence: CDR1 SQVTM, CDR2 ANQGSEA. Trimming removed 3 bases at V and 7 bases at J, with 15 bases between. The DNA of the CDR3 is TGCAGCGTTGAGGGGGGGGACTTTTTTGGCTACACCTTC. It is translated as CSVEGGDFFGYTF.

The CDR3 bases are TGTGCCAGTAGTACCCGGCCAGCAGTGGATACGCAGTATTTT. Protein product: CASSTRPAVDTQYF. The chain is built from TRBV19 and TRBJ2-3; D gene unclear. The CDR3 has 14 residues. V was trimmed by 4 bases and J by 6 bases, leaving 14 bases between them. The germline V gene has CDR1 LNHDA and CDR2 SQIVND (reference sequence).

This clone was observed many times. The genes are TRBV30 and TRBJ1-5; D gene ambiguous. Germline lookup yields CDR1 GTSNPN and CDR2 SVGIG (reference sequence). Trimming removed 2 bases at V and 2 bases at J, with 7 bases between. This CDR3 is 13 amino acids long. CDR3 residues: CAWSRRGNQPQHF. CDR3 nucleotide sequence: TGTGCCTGGAGTCGGAGGGGCAATCAGCCCCAGCATTTT.

V and J are TRBV2 and TRBJ2-1; 13 bases fit TRBD2. V trimming: 5 bases; J trimming: 4 bases; junction bases outside the gene matches: 2. Germline V lookup: CDR1 SNHLY, CDR2 FYNNEI. The CDR3 has 15 residues. The CDR3 DNA follows: TGTGCCAGCAGTTTACTAGCGGGAGGGTACAATGAGCAGTTCTTC. It is translated as CASSLLAGGYNEQFF.

The chain recombines TRBV6-6 with TRBJ1-2; D is perhaps TRBD1 (5 bases). The V end was cut by 0 bases, the J end by 2 bases, with 10 bases between. Germline V CDR1 and CDR2: MNHNY, SVGAGI (reference sequence). The CDR3 consists of 15 residues. In DNA form, the CDR3 reads TGTGCCAGCAGTTACTCGGGCAGGGCCAACTATGGCTACACCTTC. Protein sequence: CASSYSGRANYGYTF.

The gene calls are TRBV7-2 and TRBJ2-5, with D hard to call. The germline CDR1 and CDR2 sequences are SGHTA and FQGNSA. V was cut by 1 base and J by 5 bases, with 5 bases left in between. This CDR3 has 12 residues. The CDR3 is CASSLVGETQYF. The CDR3 DNA follows: TGTGCCAGCAGCTTAGTAGGGGAGACCCAGTACTTC.

V and J are TRBV5-6 and TRBJ1-1; maybe TRBD1 (5 bases). This CDR3 contains 14 residues. CDR1 SGHDT and CDR2 YYEEEE come from the germline V gene. Trimming stripped 0 bases from V and 3 bases from J, with 9 bases between. CDR3 sequence: CASSLAGRDTEAFF. The CDR3 nucleotides read TGTGCCAGCAGCTTGGCAGGGAGGGACACTGAAGCTTTCTTT.

In DNA form, the CDR3 reads TGTGCCAGCAGCCGAGCACTGGCGGGTTTCTCCTACGAGCAGTACTTC. The encoded protein is CASSRALAGFSYEQYF. This rearrangement joins TRBV7-2 to TRBJ2-7, with D maybe TRBD2 (5 bases). The ends were cut back, 5 bases at V and 0 bases at J, with 17 bases in the middle. Germline V lookup: CDR1 SGHTA, CDR2 FQGNSA. This CDR3 contains 16 residues. The variable domain in full, completed from reference TRBV7-2 and TRBJ2-7, reads GAGVSQSPSNKVTEKGKDVELRCDPISGHTALYWYRQSLGQGLEFLIYFQGNSAPDKSGLPSDRFSAERTGGSVSTLTIQRTQQEDSAVYLCASSRALAGFSYEQYFGPGTRLTVT.

The V gene is TRBV10-3, the J gene TRBJ2-1, with D hard to call. Germline CDR1 and CDR2: ENHRY and SYGVKD. V was cut by 3 bases and J by 7 bases, with 4 bases left in between. The CDR3 totals 11 residues. CDR3 residues: CAISEINEQFF. The CDR3 DNA sequence: TGTGCCATCAGTGAAATAAATGAGCAGTTCTTC.

The genes are TRBV27 and TRBJ2-1, with D possibly being TRBD1 or TRBD2 (5 bases each). This CDR3 is built from 12 residues. With 3 bases removed from V and 6 bases from J, the gap between germline ends came to 6 bases. In germline, CDR1 is MNHEY, CDR2 SMNVEV (reference sequence). CDR3 amino acids: CASSFGGNEQFF. The CDR3 region has the DNA TGTGCCAGCAGTTTTGGGGGCAATGAGCAGTTCTTC.

This chain uses TRBV5-1 with TRBJ2-1; tentative D call: TRBD2 (5 bases). The CDR3 sequence is 15 residues long. Trimming pared 7 bases from V and 2 bases from J, leaving 16 bases between. CDR1 is SGHRS and CDR2 is YFSETQ in the germline V gene. The CDR3 nucleotides read TGCGCCAGCGATCTAGCCGGTGGGGCCTACAATGAGCAGTTCTTC. Protein sequence: CASDLAGGAYNEQFF. Variable domain in full (rest from reference TRBV5-1 and TRBJ2-1): KAGVTQTPRYLIKTRGQQVTLSCSPISGHRSVSWYQQTPGQGLQFLFEYFSETQRNKGNFPGRFSGRQFSNSRSEMNVSTLELGDSALYLCASDLAGGAYNEQFFGPGTRLTVL.

This rearrangement joins TRBV18 to TRBJ2-1; TRBD2 agrees at 8 bases. The CDR3 runs 12 residues. Germline V gene sequence: CDR1 KGHSH, CDR2 LQKENI. V was pared by 4 bases and J by 10 bases, with 3 bases of the junction left unmatched. The CDR3 is CASSLLAEEQFF. CDR3 sequence (DNA): TGTGCCAGCTCACTACTAGCGGAGGAGCAGTTCTTC.

The chain is built from TRBV10-1 and TRBJ2-7, with TRBD2 matching over 7 bases. The germline V gene has CDR1 WNHNN and CDR2 SYGVQD (reference sequence). The CDR3 sequence is 17 residues long. V lost 0 bases to trimming and J lost 3 bases; unmatched junction nucleotides: 11. The CDR3 DNA follows: TGCGCCAGCAGTGAGTCCGGGATAGCGGGTCCGTACTACGAGCAGTACTTC. Residues: CASSESGIAGPYYEQYF.